This T cell receptor beta chain was captured by sequencing in a study of blood T cell repertoires in COVID-19. Germline V lookup: CDR1 MRHNA, CDR2 SNTAGT. The germline V and J ends were trimmed by 3 bases and 6 bases, with 9 bases remaining between them. The CDR3 covers 13 residues. Clones were read by immunoSEQ multiplex PCR, and TCRdb kept only the in-frame ones, dropping some. Of roughly 200,000 clones listed, 65% to 85% are singletons. The clonotype originates from a man in his forties with acute or convalescent COVID-19. The source material was peripheral blood. This chain connects TRBV6-4 to TRBJ1-5; D is perhaps TRBD1 (5 bases). CDR3 loop: CASSETEFQPQHF. The DNA for the CDR3 is TGTGCCAGCAGTGAGACAGAGTTTCAGCCCCAGCATTTT.